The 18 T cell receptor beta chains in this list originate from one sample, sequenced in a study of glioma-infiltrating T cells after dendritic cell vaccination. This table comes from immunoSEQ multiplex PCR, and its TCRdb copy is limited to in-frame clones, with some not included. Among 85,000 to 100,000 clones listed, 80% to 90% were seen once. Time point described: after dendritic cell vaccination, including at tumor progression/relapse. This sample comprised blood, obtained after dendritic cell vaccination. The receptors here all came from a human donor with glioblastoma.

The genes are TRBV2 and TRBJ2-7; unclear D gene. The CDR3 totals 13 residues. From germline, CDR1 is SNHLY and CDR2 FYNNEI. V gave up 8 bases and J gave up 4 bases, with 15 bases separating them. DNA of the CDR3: TGTGCCAGCCAACAACAGCTCTGGTACGAGCAGTACTTC. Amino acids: CASQQQLWYEQYF.

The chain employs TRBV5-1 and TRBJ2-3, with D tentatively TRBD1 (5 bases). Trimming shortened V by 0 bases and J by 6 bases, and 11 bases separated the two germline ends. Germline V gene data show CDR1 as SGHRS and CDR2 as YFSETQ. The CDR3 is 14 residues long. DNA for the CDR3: TGCGCCAGCAGCTTGGGGCAGGGTAGGGATACGCAGTATTTT. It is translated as CASSLGQGRDTQYF.

CDR3 sequence (DNA): TGTGCCAGCAGTTACTCCGACGGGAGTAAAACAGATACGCAGTATTTT. Protein product: CASSYSDGSKTDTQYF. The chain employs TRBV6-6 and TRBJ2-3; the D gene is possibly TRBD2 (6 bases). This CDR3 has 16 residues. Trimming cost V 0 bases and J 3 bases, with 13 bases left between them. Germline CDR1 MNHNY, CDR2 SVGAGI (reference sequence).

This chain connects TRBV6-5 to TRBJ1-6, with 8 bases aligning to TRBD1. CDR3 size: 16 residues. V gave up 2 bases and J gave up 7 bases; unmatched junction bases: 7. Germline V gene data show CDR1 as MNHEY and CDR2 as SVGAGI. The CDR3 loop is CASSYPKRQGNSPLHF. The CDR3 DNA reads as TGTGCCAGCAGTTACCCGAAAAGACAGGGGAATTCACCCCTCCACTTT.

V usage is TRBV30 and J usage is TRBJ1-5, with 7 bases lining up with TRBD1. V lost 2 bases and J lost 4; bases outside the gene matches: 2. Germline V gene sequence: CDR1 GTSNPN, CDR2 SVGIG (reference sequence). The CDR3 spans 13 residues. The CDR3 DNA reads TGTGCCTGGAGTAGGGGGCATAATCAGCCCCAGCATTTT. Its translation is CAWSRGHNQPQHF.

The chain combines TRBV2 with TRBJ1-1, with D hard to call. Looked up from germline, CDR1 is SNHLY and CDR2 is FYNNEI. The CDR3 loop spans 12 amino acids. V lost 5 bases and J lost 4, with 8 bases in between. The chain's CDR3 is CASSTRATEAFF. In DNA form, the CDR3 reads TGTGCCAGCAGTACGCGGGCCACTGAAGCTTTCTTT.

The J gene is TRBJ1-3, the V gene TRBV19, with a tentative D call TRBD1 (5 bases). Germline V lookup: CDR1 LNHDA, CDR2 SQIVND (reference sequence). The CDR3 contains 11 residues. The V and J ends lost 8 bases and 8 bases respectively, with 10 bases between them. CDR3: CASAREDTIYF. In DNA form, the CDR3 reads TGTGCCAGTGCCAGGGAGGACACCATATATTTT.

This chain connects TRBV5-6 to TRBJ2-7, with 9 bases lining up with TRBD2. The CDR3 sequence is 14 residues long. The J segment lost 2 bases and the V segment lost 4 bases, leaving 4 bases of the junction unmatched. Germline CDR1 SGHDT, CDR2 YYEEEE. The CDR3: CASSTVAGAYEQYV. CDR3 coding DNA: TGTGCCAGCAGCACCGTAGCGGGGGCCTACGAGCAGTACGTC.

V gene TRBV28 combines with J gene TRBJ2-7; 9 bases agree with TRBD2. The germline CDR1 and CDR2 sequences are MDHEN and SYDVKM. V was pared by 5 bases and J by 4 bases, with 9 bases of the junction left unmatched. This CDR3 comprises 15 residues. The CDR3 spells CASSLLGTSRYEQYV. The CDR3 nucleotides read TGTGCCAGCAGTCTCCTCGGGACTAGCCGGTACGAGCAGTACGTC.

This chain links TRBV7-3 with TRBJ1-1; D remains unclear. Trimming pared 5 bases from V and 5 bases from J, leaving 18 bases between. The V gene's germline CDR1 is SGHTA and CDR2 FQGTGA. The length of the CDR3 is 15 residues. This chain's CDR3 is CASSMNDNPWTEAFF. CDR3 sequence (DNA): TGTGCCAGCAGCATGAACGACAACCCCTGGACTGAAGCTTTCTTT.

CDR3 bases: TGCGCCAGCAGCTACGACAGGGTCGCCGGGGAGCTGTTTTTT. Translating gives CASSYDRVAGELFF. The chain has TRBV5-1 and TRBJ2-2, with 7 nucleotides matching TRBD1. V was clipped by 3 bases and J by 6 bases; unmatched bases: 5. This CDR3 has 14 residues. Per the germline V gene, CDR1 is SGHRS and CDR2 is YFSETQ.

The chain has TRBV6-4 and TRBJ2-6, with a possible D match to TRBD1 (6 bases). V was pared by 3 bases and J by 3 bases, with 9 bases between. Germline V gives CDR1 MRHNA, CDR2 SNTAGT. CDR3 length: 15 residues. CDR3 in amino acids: CASSEGGSGANVLTF. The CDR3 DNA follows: TGTGCCAGCAGTGAAGGGGGTAGTGGGGCCAACGTCCTGACTTTC.

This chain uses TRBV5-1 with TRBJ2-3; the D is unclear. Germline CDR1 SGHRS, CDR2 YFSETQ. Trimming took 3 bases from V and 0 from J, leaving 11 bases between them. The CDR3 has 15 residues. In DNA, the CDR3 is TGCGCCAGCAGCTCGAATACTGAAAGCACAGATACGCAGTATTTT. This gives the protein CASSSNTESTDTQYF.

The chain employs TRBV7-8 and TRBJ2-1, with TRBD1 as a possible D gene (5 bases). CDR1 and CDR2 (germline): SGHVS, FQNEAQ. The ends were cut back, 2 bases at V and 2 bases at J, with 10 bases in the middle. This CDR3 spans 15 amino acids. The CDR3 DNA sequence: TGTGCCAGCAGCTTACGGACGGACACCTACAATGAGCAGTTCTTC. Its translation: CASSLRTDTYNEQFF. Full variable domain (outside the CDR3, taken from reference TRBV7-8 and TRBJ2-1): GAGVSQSPRYKVAKRGQDVALRCDPISGHVSLFWYQQALGQGPEFLTYFQNEAQLDKSGLPSDRFFAERPEGSVSTLKIQRTQQEDSAVYLCASSLRTDTYNEQFFGPGTRLTVL.

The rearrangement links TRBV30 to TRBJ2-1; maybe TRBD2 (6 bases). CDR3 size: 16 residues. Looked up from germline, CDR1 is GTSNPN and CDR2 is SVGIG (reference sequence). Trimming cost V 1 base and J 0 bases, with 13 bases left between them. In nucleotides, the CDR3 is TGTGCCTGGAGTGCGTCCGGACTAAACTCCTACAATGAGCAGTTCTTC. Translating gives CAWSASGLNSYNEQFF. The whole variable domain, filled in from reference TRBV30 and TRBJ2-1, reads SQTIHQWPATLVQPVGSPLSLECTVEGTSNPNLYWYRQAAGRGLQLLFYSVGIGQISSEVPQNLSASRPQDRQFILSSKKLLLSDSGFYLCAWSASGLNSYNEQFFGPGTRLTVL.

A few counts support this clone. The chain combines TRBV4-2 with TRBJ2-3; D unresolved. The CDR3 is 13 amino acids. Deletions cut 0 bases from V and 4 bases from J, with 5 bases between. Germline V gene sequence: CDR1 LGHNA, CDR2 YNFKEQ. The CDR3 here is CASSQERSDTQYF. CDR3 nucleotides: TGTGCCAGCAGCCAAGAGAGGTCAGATACGCAGTATTTT.

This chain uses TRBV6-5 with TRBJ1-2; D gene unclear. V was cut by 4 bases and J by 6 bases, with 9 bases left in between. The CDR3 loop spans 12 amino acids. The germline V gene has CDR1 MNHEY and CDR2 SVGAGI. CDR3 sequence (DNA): TGTGCCAGCAGTTCCGGGATGGATGGCTACACCTTC. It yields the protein CASSSGMDGYTF.

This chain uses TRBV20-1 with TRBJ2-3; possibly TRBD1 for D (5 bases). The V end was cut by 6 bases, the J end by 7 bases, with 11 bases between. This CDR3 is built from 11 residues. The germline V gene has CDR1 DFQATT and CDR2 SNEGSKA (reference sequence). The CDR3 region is CSAYSGNTQYF. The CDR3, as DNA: TGCAGTGCGTACTCAGGGAATACGCAGTATTTT.